These T cell receptor beta chains were read from a single sample in a study of T cells after yellow fever vaccination. TCRdb independently ran MiXCR on the 5' RACE reads; one entry per CDR3 protein. This sample has about 630,000 distinct CDR3 sequences, with about 12% found just once. Material: PBMCs, obtained on the day of the yellow fever booster vaccination. Every receptor here comes from a man between 25 and 39 years old who received the YFV17D yellow fever vaccine. Both conserved end residues are trimmed from each CDR3.

CDR3aa: SVEDLAGEEHNEQF
j_gene: TRBJ2-1
v_gene: TRBV29-1

CDR3aa: ASALGVHNEQF
j_gene: TRBJ2-1
v_gene: TRBV27

CDR3aa: ASSQTGEKLF
j_gene: TRBJ1-4
v_gene: TRBV28

CDR3aa: ASSLGLSNTEAF
j_gene: TRBJ1-1
v_gene: TRBV12-3/TRBV12-4

CDR3aa: ASSPLGGGGQPQH
j_gene: TRBJ1-5
v_gene: TRBV5-1

CDR3aa: ASSPPLVERSSYNEQF
j_gene: TRBJ2-1
v_gene: TRBV18

CDR3aa: ASSPMGQFAGNTIY
j_gene: TRBJ1-3
v_gene: TRBV6-1

CDR3aa: SAKASQKPQETQY
j_gene: TRBJ2-5
v_gene: TRBV20-1

CDR3aa: ASSFDRIYNEQF
j_gene: TRBJ2-1
v_gene: TRBV12-3/TRBV12-4

CDR3aa: ASSSEPRSFTGELF
j_gene: TRBJ2-2
v_gene: TRBV7-9

CDR3aa: ASSLADTPERKTYNEQF
j_gene: TRBJ2-1
v_gene: TRBV11-1

CDR3aa: ASSPDRGVVKQY
j_gene: TRBJ2-7
v_gene: TRBV7-2

CDR3aa: ASSPAPRGPIARKQY
j_gene: TRBJ2-7
v_gene: TRBV27

CDR3aa: ASSPQLGQGNSPLH
j_gene: TRBJ1-6
v_gene: TRBV7-9

CDR3aa: ASKHPERNTEAF
j_gene: TRBJ1-1
v_gene: TRBV6-2/TRBV6-3

CDR3aa: ASSYGSTLRSYEQY
j_gene: TRBJ2-7
v_gene: TRBV5-1

CDR3aa: ASLPGDGVGNTIY
j_gene: TRBJ1-3
v_gene: TRBV12-3/TRBV12-4

CDR3aa: ASRFSGRVSHEQF
j_gene: TRBJ2-1
v_gene: TRBV5-6

CDR3aa: ASSAGRWETQY
j_gene: TRBJ2-5
v_gene: TRBV5-6

CDR3aa: ASSYGGHQPQH
j_gene: TRBJ1-5
v_gene: TRBV6-2/TRBV6-3

CDR3aa: ASVSGTWDSPLH
j_gene: TRBJ1-6
v_gene: TRBV12-3/TRBV12-4

CDR3aa: ASSLFSARAEAF
j_gene: TRBJ1-1
v_gene: TRBV7-9

CDR3aa: ASSGTARNEQY
j_gene: TRBJ2-7
v_gene: TRBV12-3/TRBV12-4

CDR3aa: ASSFQGQETQY
j_gene: TRBJ2-5
v_gene: TRBV5-1

CDR3aa: ASSPTSGRSTEQY
j_gene: TRBJ2-7
v_gene: TRBV12-3/TRBV12-4

CDR3aa: SVPGQGLVKARNTEAF
j_gene: TRBJ1-1
v_gene: TRBV29-1

CDR3aa: ASSPEEAGGTQY
j_gene: TRBJ2-3
v_gene: TRBV4-3

CDR3aa: ASSRDRALTGELF
j_gene: TRBJ2-2
v_gene: TRBV7-3

CDR3aa: ASSGDAYEQY
j_gene: TRBJ2-7
v_gene: TRBV6-2/TRBV6-3

CDR3aa: ASKRTGVFTTEAF
j_gene: TRBJ1-1
v_gene: TRBV3-1

CDR3aa: ASSLAILAGSKNIQY
j_gene: TRBJ2-4
v_gene: TRBV7-2

CDR3aa: SARSSEEYGYT
j_gene: TRBJ1-2
v_gene: TRBV20-1

CDR3aa: ASSPGLGEY
j_gene: TRBJ2-7
v_gene: TRBV7-9

CDR3aa: ASSLDGDPLFSGANVLT
j_gene: TRBJ2-6
v_gene: TRBV5-1

CDR3aa: ASSRLAQPQETQY
j_gene: TRBJ2-5
v_gene: TRBV5-1

CDR3aa: AIAGTRKF
j_gene: TRBJ2-1
v_gene: TRBV19

CDR3aa: ASGLGALEQY
j_gene: TRBJ2-7
v_gene: TRBV12-5

CDR3aa: ASSFSRTEAF
j_gene: TRBJ1-1
v_gene: TRBV5-4

CDR3aa: ASSFEPRPYEQY
j_gene: TRBJ2-7
v_gene: TRBV6-5

CDR3aa: ASSYRGRRDEQF
j_gene: TRBJ2-1
v_gene: TRBV6-5

CDR3aa: ASSSAGTGRETQY
j_gene: TRBJ2-5
v_gene: TRBV7-2

CDR3aa: ASSAGVGEKLF
j_gene: TRBJ1-4
v_gene: TRBV27

CDR3aa: AISEKGRNEKLF
j_gene: TRBJ1-4
v_gene: TRBV10-3

CDR3aa: ASSLASEYGELF
j_gene: TRBJ2-2
v_gene: TRBV7-2

CDR3aa: ASSVVDLTGELF
j_gene: TRBJ2-2
v_gene: TRBV9

CDR3aa: ASSLGPGANVMT
j_gene: TRBJ2-6
v_gene: TRBV12-3/TRBV12-4

CDR3aa: ASSHGSGNQPQH
j_gene: TRBJ1-5
v_gene: TRBV14

CDR3aa: ASSRGFGYT
j_gene: TRBJ1-2
v_gene: TRBV5-6

CDR3aa: ASSLATVGGDTQY
j_gene: TRBJ2-3
v_gene: TRBV5-1

CDR3aa: ASRPLGTGAPPLH
j_gene: TRBJ1-6
v_gene: TRBV6-5

CDR3aa: ASSLEGTVPNQPQH
j_gene: TRBJ1-5
v_gene: TRBV7-2

CDR3aa: ASSLASRTDTQY
j_gene: TRBJ2-3
v_gene: TRBV7-8

CDR3aa: SVGEGGVRETQY
j_gene: TRBJ2-5
v_gene: TRBV29-1

CDR3aa: ASSLVSETAFFSNQPQH
j_gene: TRBJ1-5
v_gene: TRBV7-8

CDR3aa: ASSLVHLPRNEQF
j_gene: TRBJ2-1
v_gene: TRBV5-6

CDR3aa: ASSSTGYNSPLH
j_gene: TRBJ1-6
v_gene: TRBV5-1

CDR3aa: ASSLARSYRGLREQY
j_gene: TRBJ2-7
v_gene: TRBV7-2

CDR3aa: ASSQDPTYNEQF
j_gene: TRBJ2-1
v_gene: TRBV3-1